This record covers a single TCR beta chain. This clone was found a few times. There is no known antigen for this receptor. No quality values exist for individual bases; no much larger clone is one base distant. The entire isolated RNA was reverse transcribed using the High Capacity cDNA Reverse Transcription Kit, and thus expressed TCRB transcripts were sequenced. Naive, central memory and regulatory T cell samples underwent deep immunoSEQ sequencing, averaging around 4 million total reads per sample. Sorted cells were lysed in RLT buffer, and RNA was extracted using DNase-treated RNeasy Micro or Mini kits according to cell number. Each cell subset was processed on its own to prevent cross-contamination, while patient and healthy donor samples were processed together. Using the immunoSEQ multiplex PCR, TCRB sequences were amplified from cDNA into 87-bp fragments spanning the CDR3 region. Sequencing of the amplicons was done on the Illumina HiSeq platform. From the authors' description of their analysis: Synthetic template baselines were used to correct PCR bias computationally, reads within Hamming distance 2 were collapsed together, and singletons that could not be merged were discarded. Reads were aligned to IMGT to assign V, D and J genes, CDR3 length, and insertions or deletions at six rearrangement sites. Within each subset, clonotype counts were normalized to the number of sorted cells before true diversity and Gini coefficients were calculated with the tcR R package. The overlap coefficient, calculated on TCRB nucleotide sequences, was used to quantify repertoire sharing. TCRdb stores this immuneACCESS table with in-frame sequences only. Part of the clones is absent; in the studies checked, under half of the shortfall reflects unresolved V genes, and no reason is known for the rest. That table gives V, J and clone size, and the DNA gave D and trimming. This sample lists roughly 140,000 clones; about 51% were detected once. The ten biggest clones cover roughly 0.43% of the sample.

These data originate in a study of beta chain features in type 1 diabetes (dated 2018 in TCRdb). Concerning the study at large: Mean age, gender distribution, total cell number and subset yield were not different between patients and healthy donors. Naive and central memory subsets were obtained from all 30 or so donors, but regulatory and stem cell-like memory subsets were isolated from only 8 patients and roughly eight healthy donors. The study compared the TCRB repertoires of sorted circulating CD4+ T cell subsets in recently diagnosed type 1 diabetes patients with those in matched healthy donors. Across all samples, almost 110 million sorted cells were examined, and cell number per subset correlated strongly with RNA yield. Study-wide conclusions, independent of this receptor: Because cDNA rather than genomic DNA was sequenced, highly expressing activated cells could have been over-represented, although no difference in activation and CD3 levels was found between groups. Patients with type 1 diabetes made fewer insertions and deleted more nucleotides at VDJ recombination sites, implying thymic rearrangement abnormalities. Naive, central memory and regulatory TCRB repertoires appeared to be more similar among patients than among healthy donors. Because the HLA sub-analyses included only small numbers of individuals, any influence of HLA type on TCRB rearrangement was left unresolved. Shorter templates might have been favored by PCR, but patient and control samples were amplified and corrected together, so both groups would have been affected equally by any skew. Type 1 diabetes patients showed a moderate but significant shortening of TCRB CDR3 length in all four CD4+ subsets.

A single peripheral blood draw of 90 to 150 mL on average was collected from each donor into heparinised tubes. Using a panel that included CD45RO, CCR7, CD25, CD127, CD95 and CD27, naive, central memory, regulatory and stem cell-like memory CD4+ T cells were sorted on a BD FACSAria II. Purity was above 98% for every sorted population. PBMCs were isolated immediately by Lymphoprep density gradient centrifugation and stained directly without culture. To minimize batch effects, samples were stained and sorted in pairs, one healthy donor with one patient per experiment. Ends trimmed: V by 6 bases, J by 0 bases; bases unmatched to a gene: 15. Taken from the germline V gene, the CDR1 and CDR2 loops are KGHSH and LQKENI. From its cysteine to its phenylalanine, the CDR3 spans 18 amino acids. The retained sequence is limited to the CDR3, 54 bases, with the frame set at the first base.

The source material was Tregs from blood. The cell subset or site label on this specimen signifies: regulatory CD4+ T cells. This sequence was found in a man younger than 30 in good health. The rearranged chain carries TRBV18 and TRBJ2-3; 7 bases in the middle match TRBD1. The DNA sequence reads TGTGCCAGCTCCCGCAGAACGGGGACAGCGTCTAGCACAGATACGCAGTATTTT. Its coded protein is CASSRRTGTASSTDTQYF.